A selection of T cell receptor beta chains follows, all from one sample in a study of CD8 T cells in ankylosing spondylitis. TCRdb recomputed calls from the 5' RACE reads with MiXCR, one row per CDR3 protein. The data hold more than 250,000 distinct CDR3 sequences, with 11% observed a single time. Material: blood, either unsorted or a sorted T cell fraction (not recorded which). All receptors derive from a female donor with ankylosing spondylitis or in good health (not recorded which). Both conserved end residues are part of each CDR3. The order of the fields is clone size, J gene, V gene, CDR3 protein. Size values are once, few and many counts, or a class for expanded clones, and some rows have none.

size: -
J: TRBJ2-4
V: TRBV20-1
CDR3: CSASGTSAKNIQYF

size: many
J: TRBJ2-7
V: TRBV15
CDR3: CATSLYYGYEQYF

size: -
J: TRBJ2-5
V: TRBV29-1
CDR3: CSVDETSGVSQTQYF

size: many
J: TRBJ1-1
V: TRBV20-1
CDR3: CSARDNRDRNTEAFF

size: -
J: TRBJ1-5
V: TRBV6-1
CDR3: CASSLVLPPNQPQHF

size: few
J: TRBJ2-1
V: TRBV7-3
CDR3: CASSLRQTSEQFF

size: -
J: TRBJ1-5
V: TRBV28
CDR3: CASSLLGSQPQHF

size: few
J: TRBJ2-1
V: TRBV7-2
CDR3: CASSLALAGAYNEQFF

size: many
J: TRBJ2-2
V: TRBV9
CDR3: CASSVGSGRRTGELFF

size: many
J: TRBJ2-7
V: TRBV20-1
CDR3: CSARDFRGSSYEQYF

size: many
J: TRBJ2-2
V: TRBV5-1
CDR3: CASSSQGSGGSVGELFF

size: few
J: TRBJ1-2
V: TRBV6-1
CDR3: CASNRPGTGPRGGYTF

size: many
J: TRBJ2-1
V: TRBV27
CDR3: CASSLGTSGRGEQFF

size: many
J: TRBJ1-6
V: TRBV5-1
CDR3: CASSLELRSPLHF

size: -
J: TRBJ2-3
V: TRBV7-9
CDR3: CARTGTSGTDTQYF

size: many
J: TRBJ2-6
V: TRBV12-3/TRBV12-4
CDR3: CASSFPGALGANVLTF

size: many
J: TRBJ2-5
V: TRBV28
CDR3: CASSSSGTVETQYF

size: many
J: TRBJ1-1
V: TRBV28
CDR3: CASSSVTNTEAFF

size: many
J: TRBJ2-1
V: TRBV2
CDR3: CASNIQAVPGNEQFF

size: few
J: TRBJ2-1
V: TRBV20-1
CDR3: CSARRGALTYNEQFF

size: few
J: TRBJ2-2
V: TRBV5-1
CDR3: CASSSGQGYTGELFF

size: -
J: TRBJ1-1
V: TRBV5-5
CDR3: CASSWGQTSTEAFF

size: -
J: TRBJ2-5
V: TRBV6-5
CDR3: CASSSDSPRETQYF

size: -
J: TRBJ2-1
V: TRBV7-9
CDR3: CASRPLRERYNEQFF

size: few
J: TRBJ1-1
V: TRBV20-1
CDR3: CSASPGSLGTEAFF

size: many
J: TRBJ1-1
V: TRBV6-1
CDR3: CASSLGSGTGAFF

size: many
J: TRBJ2-1
V: TRBV7-9
CDR3: CASSPGGAYYNEQFF

size: many
J: TRBJ1-3
V: TRBV7-9
CDR3: CASSLALWAFSGNTIYF

size: many
J: TRBJ1-1
V: TRBV18
CDR3: CASSPPTGVNTEAFF

size: many
J: TRBJ1-2
V: TRBV18
CDR3: CASSPLATRQSYGYTF

size: -
J: TRBJ2-1
V: TRBV14
CDR3: CASSPGQGGEQFF

size: many
J: TRBJ2-1
V: TRBV10-3
CDR3: CAIKGQNNVNEQFF

size: few
J: TRBJ2-3
V: TRBV5-1
CDR3: CASSSQASGGPLSTDTQYF

size: many
J: TRBJ2-1
V: TRBV2
CDR3: CASSEWLRNEQFF

size: many
J: TRBJ1-1
V: TRBV12-3/TRBV12-4
CDR3: CASSTMLGPVTTEAFF

size: many
J: TRBJ1-1
V: TRBV5-1
CDR3: CASTRSWDTNTEAFF

size: -
J: TRBJ2-7
V: TRBV7-2
CDR3: CASSWGVSYEQYF

size: many
J: TRBJ2-3
V: TRBV5-1
CDR3: CASSSGLAGYRAVTDTQYF

size: many
J: TRBJ2-3
V: TRBV7-2
CDR3: CASSLGTSPADTQYF

size: -
J: TRBJ1-4
V: TRBV20-1
CDR3: CSARDLGKLFF

size: many
J: TRBJ2-3
V: TRBV5-1
CDR3: CASRPRGQGDTQYF

size: many
J: TRBJ2-7
V: TRBV5-1
CDR3: CASSPSPDGYEQYF

size: -
J: TRBJ2-2
V: TRBV2
CDR3: CASSLDRVDAGELFF

size: -
J: TRBJ2-3
V: TRBV2
CDR3: CASSSQVDTQYF

size: many
J: TRBJ2-3
V: TRBV12-3/TRBV12-4
CDR3: CASTSSLTSTDTQYF

size: -
J: TRBJ1-1
V: TRBV29-1
CDR3: CSVVQGEAFF

size: -
J: TRBJ2-4
V: TRBV5-1
CDR3: CASSLGGARENIQYF

size: few
J: TRBJ1-5
V: TRBV18
CDR3: CASSGGSVPQHF

size: many
J: TRBJ2-3
V: TRBV10-2
CDR3: CASHSGYSTDTQYF

size: many
J: TRBJ1-6
V: TRBV2
CDR3: CASSGTINNSPLHF

size: many
J: TRBJ2-3
V: TRBV7-2
CDR3: CASSLAGTEVTTQYF

size: many
J: TRBJ2-5
V: TRBV27
CDR3: CASSLAEGVSGRGQETQYF

size: -
J: TRBJ1-1
V: TRBV11-1
CDR3: CASSLLGGNTEAFF

size: few
J: TRBJ2-7
V: TRBV7-2
CDR3: CASSPHPGRTSYEQYF

size: many
J: TRBJ2-3
V: TRBV9
CDR3: CASSVGGGYRPDTQYF